The 29 T cell receptor beta chains given below trace back to one sample, sequenced in a study of cytomegalovirus exposure and HLA in healthy donors. With 60 Vbeta and 13 Jbeta primers, the PCR was carried out. The assay was immunoSEQ multiplex PCR, and TCRdb's table has in-frame clones only and misses some. Among over 85,000 clones listed, under 85% were seen once. Sequenced material: PBMCs. Receptors were obtained from a female donor in good health and CMV-seropositive.

The sample holds one count of this clone. The chain is built from TRBV19 and TRBJ1-2; maybe TRBD1 (6 bases). The CDR3 extends over 13 amino acids. Germline CDR1 is LNHDA and CDR2 is SQIVND (reference sequence). V was shortened by 7 bases and J by 4 bases, with 13 bases between the two germline ends. The DNA for the CDR3 is TGTGCCAGTACGCGGGGGCTTGGCTATGGCTACACCTTC. It encodes CASTRGLGYGYTF.

This clone was recorded only once. The chain uses TRBV5-1 and TRBJ1-1, with D tentatively TRBD1 (5 bases). There are 12 residues in the CDR3. CDR1 and CDR2 (germline): SGHRS, YFSETQ. V was shortened by 0 bases and J by 8 bases, with 8 bases between the two germline ends. The CDR3 region is CASSLGQNEAFF. Written as DNA, the CDR3 is TGCGCCAGCAGCTTGGGACAGAACGAAGCTTTCTTT.

The V gene is TRBV15, the J gene TRBJ2-5; 9 nucleotides agree with TRBD2. In germline, CDR1 is LNHNV, CDR2 YYDKDF (reference sequence). With 4 bases clipped from V and 5 bases from J, the junction kept 14 bases outside the gene matches. CDR3 length equals 17 residues. CDR3 sequence: CATSNGRGGRWYETQYF. CDR3 coding DNA: TGTGCCACCAGCAATGGGCGGGGGGGCCGTTGGTATGAGACCCAGTACTTC.

The chain joins TRBV5-4 to TRBJ1-3; 7 bases map to TRBD1. Germline V CDR1 and CDR2: SGHNT, YYREEE (reference sequence). This CDR3 comprises 15 residues. The ends lost 0 bases at V and 4 bases at J; junction bases unmatched: 4. CDR3 protein: CASSLDRGRGNTIYF. The CDR3 DNA reads TGTGCCAGCAGCTTGGACAGGGGACGGGGAAACACCATATATTTT.

This clone was recorded once. The V gene is TRBV7-3, the J gene TRBJ1-1, with D maybe TRBD1 (6 bases). CDR1 is SGHTA and CDR2 is FQGTGA in the germline V gene. This CDR3 is built from 14 residues. V lost 2 bases, J lost 1 base, and 8 bases lay in between. The CDR3 region is CASSLGGANTEAFF. CDR3 DNA sequence: TGTGCCAGCAGCTTAGGGGGGGCGAACACTGAAGCTTTCTTT.

This clone was detected only a few times. The sample holds other DNA sequences that translate to the same CDR3. The rearrangement links TRBV2 to TRBJ2-3; no reliable D call. The CDR3 runs to 12 residues. With 5 bases removed from V and 1 base from J, the gap between germline ends came to 4 bases. Looked up from germline, CDR1 is SNHLY and CDR2 is FYNNEI. The CDR3 reads CASSSGTDTQYF. DNA of the CDR3: TGTGCCAGCAGTTCCGGCACAGATACGCAGTATTTT.

The CDR3 is CASSQEARAGASPQHF. The CDR3 coding sequence is TGTGCCAGCAGCCAAGAGGCAAGGGCAGGGGCTAGTCCCCAGCATTTT. The gene calls are TRBV4-2 and TRBJ1-5; D is perhaps TRBD1 (6 bases). V was cut by 0 bases and J by 10 bases, with 19 bases left in between. This CDR3 has 16 residues. Germline CDR1 reads LGHNA; CDR2 reads YNFKEQ.

V and J are TRBV28 and TRBJ2-3, with TRBD1 matching 7 bases. The CDR3 covers 13 residues. Losses at the gene ends were 5 bases for V and 9 bases for J; bases not matched to a gene: 8. Germline CDR1 and CDR2: MDHEN and SYDVKM. The CDR3 sequence: CASSPIQGGTQYF. The CDR3 DNA reads TGTGCCAGCAGTCCAATTCAAGGGGGCACGCAGTATTTT.

The rearrangement uses TRBV11-2 and TRBJ2-3; no clear D. Germline V CDR1 and CDR2: SGHAT, FQNNGV. The CDR3 covers 15 residues. The V end lost 4 bases, the J end lost 6 bases, and 17 bases lay between the germline ends. The CDR3 DNA reads TGTGCCAGCAGCTCCCCTAGGAGTGGGTTGGATACGCAGTATTTT. Its translation is CASSSPRSGLDTQYF.

This rearrangement joins TRBV19 to TRBJ2-7, with 11 nucleotides matching TRBD1. CDR3 size: 13 residues. The ends lost 10 bases at V and 6 bases at J; junction bases unmatched: 8. Germline assignment: CDR1 LNHDA and CDR2 SQIVND (reference sequence). The CDR3 DNA reads TGTGCCACCCGGGACAGGGGGTCTTTCGAGCAGTACTTC. Its translation is CATRDRGSFEQYF. The full variable domain, with the rest looked up from reference TRBV19 and TRBJ2-7, is DGGITQSPKYLFRKEGQNVTLSCEQNLNHDAMYWYRQDPGQGLRLIYYSQIVNDFQKGDIAEGYSVSREKKESFPLTVTSAQKNPTAFYLCATRDRGSFEQYFGPGTRLTVT.

The chain recombines TRBV6-5 with TRBJ2-5, with D perhaps matching TRBD2 (6 bases). The J call may be incorrect, as the DNA end agrees better with TRBJ2-7. The CDR3 loop spans 13 amino acids. In germline, CDR1 is MNHEY, CDR2 SVGAGI. This CDR3 is CASSYSRGYEQYF. CDR3 DNA: TGTGCCAGCAGTTACTCGCGGGGCTACGAGCAGTACTTC.

V usage is TRBV5-6 and J usage is TRBJ2-7; TRBD2 aligns across 8 bases. The CDR3 contains 15 residues. CDR1 and CDR2 (germline): SGHDT, YYEEEE. The trim removed 0 bases at V and 1 base at J, leaving 3 bases unmatched. CDR3 nucleotides: TGTGCCAGCAGCTTGGCTGCGGGGGGTTCCTACGAGCAGTACTTC. As protein: CASSLAAGGSYEQYF.

This clone occurred a few times. This chain connects TRBV5-6 to TRBJ2-3; D unclear. Germline CDR1 and CDR2: SGHDT and YYEEEE. Trimming removed 4 bases at V and 6 bases at J, with 9 bases between. CDR3 length: 12 residues. In nucleotides, the CDR3 is TGTGCCAGCAGCCTTCGCCGGGATACGCAGTATTTT. It specifies CASSLRRDTQYF.

The chain carries TRBV11-2 and TRBJ1-1, with D unresolved. CDR1 and CDR2 (germline): SGHAT, FQNNGV. Trimming cost V 2 bases and J 7 bases, with 11 bases left between them. The CDR3 length is 13 residues. Here the CDR3 reads CASSLWQSREAFF. In DNA form, the CDR3 reads TGTGCCAGCAGCTTATGGCAGTCTCGTGAAGCTTTCTTT. Full variable domain (remainder filled in from reference TRBV11-2 and TRBJ1-1): EAGVAQSPRYKIIEKRQSVAFWCNPISGHATLYWYQQILGQGPKLLIQFQNNGVVDDSQLPKDRFSAERLKGVDSTLKIQPAKLEDSAVYLCASSLWQSREAFFGQGTRLTVV.

This chain uses TRBV30 with TRBJ1-1; D is perhaps TRBD1 (5 bases). Germline CDR1 and CDR2: GTSNPN and SVGIG (reference sequence). The CDR3 spans 14 residues. V was pared by 2 bases and J by 4 bases, with 14 bases between. CDR3 protein: CAWSSGTWGTEAFF. In DNA form, the CDR3 reads TGTGCCTGGAGTTCGGGGACTTGGGGCACTGAAGCTTTCTTT.

V is TRBV5-1 and J is TRBJ2-3; 9 bases are shared with TRBD2. CDR1 is SGHRS and CDR2 is YFSETQ in the germline V gene. After removal of 5 bases from V and 4 bases from J, the junction contained 20 bases not matched to a gene. The length of the CDR3 is 19 residues. CDR3 residues: CASREASSGALLKADTQYF. The CDR3 nucleotides read TGCGCCAGCAGAGAGGCCTCTAGCGGGGCTCTCCTAAAGGCAGATACGCAGTATTTT.

The chain joins TRBV6-6 to TRBJ2-5; TRBD2 might be the D (6 bases). Germline values: CDR1 MNHNY, CDR2 SVGAGI (reference sequence). V was shortened by 8 bases and J by 1 base, with 8 bases between the two germline ends. The CDR3 loop spans 12 amino acids. CDR3 coding DNA: TGTGCCAGCCGGGACTCCCAAGAGACCCAGTACTTC. As protein: CASRDSQETQYF.

The rearrangement joins TRBV27 to TRBJ2-3; TRBD2 matches 12 bases. The V gene end was trimmed by 6 bases and the J gene end by 0 bases; junction bases not matched to a gene: 13. Germline CDR1 reads MNHEY; CDR2 reads SMNVEV (reference sequence). This CDR3 is 19 amino acids long. CDR3 protein: CASRPRLAGDLLSTDTQYF. CDR3 nucleotides: TGTGCCAGCAGGCCGAGACTAGCGGGAGATCTACTAAGCACAGATACGCAGTATTTT.

The chain carries TRBV28 and TRBJ1-2, with 8 bases that match TRBD1. V was pared by 4 bases and J by 4 bases, with 17 bases of the junction left unmatched. The length of the CDR3 is 18 residues. CDR1 MDHEN and CDR2 SYDVKM come from the germline V gene. The CDR3 DNA is TGTGCCAGCAGTTCCCCTCGAGCAGGGGGCGATAGTATCTATGGCTACACCTTC. Translated: CASSSPRAGGDSIYGYTF.

V gene TRBV27 combines with J gene TRBJ2-5; the D gene is possibly TRBD1 (6 bases). CDR1 is MNHEY and CDR2 is SMNVEV in the germline V gene (reference sequence). The CDR3 loop spans 13 amino acids. Trimming stripped 0 bases from V and 13 bases from J, with 15 bases between. CDR3 DNA: TGTGCCAGCAGTTTATCGTTACAGGGAATATGGTACTTC. Amino acids: CASSLSLQGIWYF.

The chain carries TRBV7-2 and TRBJ2-7; TRBD2 matches 15 bases. Germline V gives CDR1 SGHTA, CDR2 FQGNSA. The CDR3 extends over 18 amino acids. J was trimmed by 0 bases and V by 0 bases; bases with no gene match: 3. CDR3 in DNA: TGTGCCAGCAGCTTAGCGCTGGGACTAGCGGGGGGCTCCTACGAGCAGTACTTC. This translates into CASSLALGLAGGSYEQYF.

This clone was seen just once. J is TRBJ1-2 and V is TRBV7-8, with D maybe TRBD1 (5 bases). V lost 1 base and J lost 2, with 14 bases in between. Germline V CDR1 and CDR2: SGHVS, FQNEAQ. This CDR3 is 16 amino acids long. CDR3 sequence (DNA): TGTGCCAGCAGCTTAGGCGTTGGGGGGGTGAACTATGGCTACACCTTC. Translating it yields CASSLGVGGVNYGYTF. The full variable domain, in which reference TRBV7-8 and TRBJ1-2 provide the parts outside the CDR3, is GAGVSQSPRYKVAKRGQDVALRCDPISGHVSLFWYQQALGQGPEFLTYFQNEAQLDKSGLPSDRFFAERPEGSVSTLKIQRTQQEDSAVYLCASSLGVGGVNYGYTFGSGTRLTVV.

This clone has a handful of counts. V and J are TRBV7-9 and TRBJ1-3; 8 nucleotides align to TRBD1. Per germline, CDR1 SEHNR and CDR2 FQNEAQ (reference sequence). There are 13 residues in the CDR3. The junction had 3 bases not matched to a gene; V was cut back by 7 bases and J by 4 bases. CDR3 DNA: TGTGCCAGCAACCGGGACAGGGGAAACACCATATATTTT. Translating gives CASNRDRGNTIYF. The full variable domain, completed using reference TRBV7-9 and TRBJ1-3, is DTGVSQNPRHKITKRGQNVTFRCDPISEHNRLYWYRQTLGQGPEFLTYFQNEAQLEKSRLLSDRFSAERPKGSFSTLEIQRTEQGDSAMYLCASNRDRGNTIYFGEGSWLTVV.

The rearrangement joins TRBV12-1 to TRBJ1-2. TRBV12-1 corresponds to a pseudogene. CDR3 size: 14 residues. The CDR3 protein is CASSAGWRAYGYTF. The DNA for the CDR3 is TGTGCCAGCAGCGCCGGTTGGAGGGCCTATGGCTACACCTTC.

The chain combines TRBV2 with TRBJ1-1; TRBD1 might be the D (5 bases). Germline-derived CDR1 and CDR2 are SNHLY and FYNNEI. The CDR3 loop spans 14 amino acids. Trimming stripped 8 bases from V and 1 base from J, with 14 bases between. CDR3 amino acids: CASPDLDRNTEAFF. CDR3 coding DNA: TGTGCCAGCCCCGACCTTGACAGGAACACTGAAGCTTTCTTT.

This clone has just one count. V gene TRBV6-6 combines with J gene TRBJ2-3, with D maybe TRBD2 (6 bases). The length of the CDR3 is 15 residues. V shed 2 bases and J shed 6 bases, with 15 bases lying between them. From germline, CDR1 is MNHNY and CDR2 SVGAGI (reference sequence). The CDR3 is CASSYIGRPTDTQYF. The CDR3 coding sequence is TGTGCCAGCAGTTACATAGGGAGGCCGACGGATACGCAGTATTTT.

The chain employs TRBV6-5 and TRBJ2-5; 10 positions match TRBD2. The J segment lost 5 bases and the V segment lost 8 bases, leaving 8 bases of the junction unmatched. The CDR3 is 14 residues long. Germline V lookup: CDR1 MNHEY, CDR2 SVGAGI. CDR3 DNA: TGTGCCAGCTCATCGCTAGCGGGAGTGGAGACCCAGTACTTC. Its translation: CASSSLAGVETQYF.

J is TRBJ1-2 and V is TRBV2; D gene uncertain. Trimming took 1 base from V and 1 from J, leaving 13 bases between them. Per the germline V gene, CDR1 is SNHLY and CDR2 is FYNNEI. The CDR3 consists of 16 residues. CDR3 in amino acids: CASSEGRHTLNYGYTF. The CDR3 nucleotides are TGTGCCAGCAGTGAAGGGCGACACACTCTTAACTATGGCTACACCTTC.

The chain couples TRBV11-2 to TRBJ1-1; a possible D gene is TRBD1 (5 bases). V lost 5 bases and J 5 bases, leaving 18 bases between the germline ends. The CDR3 runs 15 residues. The germline V gene has CDR1 SGHAT and CDR2 FQNNGV. CDR3 amino acids: CASSALSGGGTEAFF. In nucleotides, the CDR3 is TGTGCCAGCAGCGCCCTTAGCGGGGGAGGTACTGAAGCTTTCTTT.